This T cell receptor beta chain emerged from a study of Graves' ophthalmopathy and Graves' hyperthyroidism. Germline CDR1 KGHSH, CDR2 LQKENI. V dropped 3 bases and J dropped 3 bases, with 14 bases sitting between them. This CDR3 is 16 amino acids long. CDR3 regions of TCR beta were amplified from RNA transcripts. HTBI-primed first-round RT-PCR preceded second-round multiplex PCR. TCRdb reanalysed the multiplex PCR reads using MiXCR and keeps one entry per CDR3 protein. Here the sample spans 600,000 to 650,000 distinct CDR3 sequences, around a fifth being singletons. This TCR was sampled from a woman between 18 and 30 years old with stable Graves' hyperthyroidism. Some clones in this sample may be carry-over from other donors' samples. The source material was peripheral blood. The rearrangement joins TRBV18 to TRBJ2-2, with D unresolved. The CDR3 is CASSPPLQAYTGELFF. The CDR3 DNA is TGTGCCAGCTCACCGCCCCTCCAGGCCTACACCGGGGAGCTGTTTTTT.